A single T cell receptor beta chain is shown here with its context. Its antigen is unidentified. V was clipped by 4 bases and J by 6 bases; unmatched bases: 5. The CDR3 loop spans 15 amino acids. Germline CDR1 is SGDLS and CDR2 is YYNGEE. The sample belongs to a study of T cell responses to AZD1222 COVID-19 vaccine. Notes on the study in general: There were vaccine-associated CD4 TCRs across spike, dominant at 160-218 and 743-854. With two AZD1222 doses given, Spike-specific TCR breadth and depth both rose. White British donors predominated, females outnumbered males, and clonal diversity was possibly underestimated.

Assay used: immunoSEQ multiplex PCR; TCRdb lists only in-frame clones, some missing. The sample has more than 95,000 clones, roughly 90% seen once; the top ten hold approximately 19%. Sequenced here: peripheral blood, sampled on day 0 of AZD1222 vaccination. The rearrangement links TRBV9 to TRBJ1-6; 9 bases fit TRBD1. The TCR originated in an adult in good health. Written as DNA, the CDR3 is TGTGCCAGCAGCCCCCGGACAGGGGTTAATTCACCCCTCCACTTT. This sequence encodes CASSPRTGVNSPLHF.